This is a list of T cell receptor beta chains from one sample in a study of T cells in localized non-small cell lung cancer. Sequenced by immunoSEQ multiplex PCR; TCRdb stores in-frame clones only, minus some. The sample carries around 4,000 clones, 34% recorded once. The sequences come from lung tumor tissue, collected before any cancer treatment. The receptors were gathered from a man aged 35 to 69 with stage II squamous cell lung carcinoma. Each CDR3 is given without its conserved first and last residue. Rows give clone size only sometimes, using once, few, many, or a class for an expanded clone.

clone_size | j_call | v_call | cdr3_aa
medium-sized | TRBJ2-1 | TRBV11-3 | ASSQRTSGSNNEQF
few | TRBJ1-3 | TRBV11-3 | ASSLGGADWNTIY
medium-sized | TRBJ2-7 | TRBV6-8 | ASSRGQEYEQY
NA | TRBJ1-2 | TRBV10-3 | AISEKQGYGYT
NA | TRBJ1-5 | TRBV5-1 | ASSLEGGSNQPQH
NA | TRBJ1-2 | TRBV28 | ASSFYGVGYT
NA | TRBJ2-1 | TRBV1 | ASSPWDYRYNEQF
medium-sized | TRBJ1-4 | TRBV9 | ASSVGRAANEKLF
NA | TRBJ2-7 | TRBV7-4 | ASSPTIGWEQY
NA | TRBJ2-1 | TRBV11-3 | ASSFQVRYNEQF
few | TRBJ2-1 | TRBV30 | AWEPGGANEQF
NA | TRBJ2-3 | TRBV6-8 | ASRQGGTDTQY
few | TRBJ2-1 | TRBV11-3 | ASSPRPAGSYNEQF
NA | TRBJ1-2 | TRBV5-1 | ASRNNREVDYGYT
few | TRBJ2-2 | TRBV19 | ASRGTGGTGELF
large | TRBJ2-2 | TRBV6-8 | ASSRAGTGSNTGELF
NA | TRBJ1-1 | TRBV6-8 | ASARQGWNTEAF
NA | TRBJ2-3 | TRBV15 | ATSRDRGRTTDTQY
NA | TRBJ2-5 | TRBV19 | ASSIDPLRETQY
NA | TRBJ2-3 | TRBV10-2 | ASSGPPGGRGDTQY
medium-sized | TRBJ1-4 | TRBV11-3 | ASSSQGAEEKLF
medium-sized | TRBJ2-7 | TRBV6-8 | ASSYPGGPTNEQY
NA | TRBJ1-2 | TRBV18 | ASSPGGNYGYT
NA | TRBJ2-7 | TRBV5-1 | ASSVEGKRYEQY
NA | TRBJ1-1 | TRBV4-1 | ASSQDQWGHTEAF
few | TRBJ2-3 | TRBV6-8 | ASSPGQGFRDTQY
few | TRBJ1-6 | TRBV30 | AWSGVGQRRDSPLH